Listed below are T cell receptor beta chains from one sample, sequenced in a study of T cell repertoires in cytomegalovirus infection. TCRdb re-derived calls from the reads in MiXCR, one entry per CDR3 protein. The data show roughly 100,000 distinct CDR3 sequences, more than 15% seen once. The sample was PBMCs. These receptor sequences come from a human donor in good health (CMV status not recorded). Some clones in this sample may be carry-over from other donors' samples. Each CDR3 is given with its conserved first and last residue. Each record gives: J gene, V gene, D gene, clone size, CDR3 protein, CDR3 DNA. A D gene is named only where the DNA matches it firmly. Only part of the rows carry a size: once, few, many, or a class if the clone is expanded.

J: TRBJ2-5; V: TRBV28; D: TRBD1; size: many; CDR3: CASSSGTVQETQYF; DNA: TGTGCCAGCAGTTCCGGGACAGTACAAGAGACCCAGTACTTC
J: TRBJ1-5; V: TRBV7-2; D: .; size: many; CDR3: CASSLEGSYGHQPQHF; DNA: TGTGCCAGCAGCTTAGAGGGATCGTACGGGCATCAGCCCCAGCATTTT
J: TRBJ2-7; V: TRBV6-8; D: .; size: .; CDR3: CASSPSAGEQYF; DNA: TGTGCCAGCAGTCCCTCGGCGGGGGAGCAGTACTTC
J: TRBJ1-1; V: TRBV10-3; D: TRBD1; size: few; CDR3: CAIRTGTGHSEAFF; DNA: TGTGCCATCAGGACCGGGACAGGCCATTCGGAAGCTTTCTTT
J: TRBJ2-7; V: TRBV6-6; D: TRBD1; size: .; CDR3: CASSYPGGGYEQYF; DNA: TGTGCCAGCAGTTACCCAGGGGGCGGGTACGAGCAGTACTTC
J: TRBJ1-4; V: TRBV20-1; D: .; size: .; CDR3: CSARATGEKLFF; DNA: TGCAGTGCTAGAGCAACGGGCGAAAAACTGTTTTTT
J: TRBJ2-5; V: TRBV5-4; D: .; size: few; CDR3: CASSPRVGRGQETQYF; DNA: TGTGCCAGCAGCCCCCGAGTGGGACGCGGACAAGAGACCCAGTACTTC
J: TRBJ2-7; V: TRBV7-6; D: .; size: many; CDR3: CASSLRLGEQYF; DNA: TGTGCCAGCAGCTTACGGTTAGGAGAGCAGTACTTC
J: TRBJ2-7; V: TRBV29-1; D: .; size: many; CDR3: CSADRGMGEQYF; DNA: TGCAGCGCCGATAGGGGGATGGGCGAGCAGTACTTC
J: TRBJ2-5; V: TRBV7-2; D: .; size: medium-sized; CDR3: CASSLVRGLGETQYF; DNA: TGTGCCAGCAGCTTAGTTCGCGGACTTGGGGAGACCCAGTACTTC
J: TRBJ1-1; V: TRBV12-5; D: .; size: few; CDR3: CASTLSIHTEAFF; DNA: TGTGCTAGCACCCTTAGCATACACACTGAAGCTTTCTTT
J: TRBJ2-3; V: TRBV10-3; D: TRBD2; size: .; CDR3: CAIKKAGDSTDTQYF; DNA: TGTGCCATCAAAAAAGCGGGGGATTCCACAGATACGCAGTATTTT
J: TRBJ1-5; V: TRBV5-6; D: .; size: .; CDR3: CASSLLSAQGQPQHF; DNA: TGTGCCAGCAGCTTGTTGTCCGCACAGGGTCAGCCCCAGCATTTT
J: TRBJ2-1; V: TRBV5-1; D: .; size: few; CDR3: CASSIESIFYNEQFF; DNA: TGCGCCAGCAGCATCGAGAGTATATTCTACAATGAGCAGTTCTTC
J: TRBJ1-4; V: TRBV20-1; D: TRBD1; size: .; CDR3: CSARRLRRTGEEKLFF; DNA: TGCAGTGCTCGACGACTCCGGAGGACAGGGGAGGAAAAACTGTTTTTT
J: TRBJ2-1; V: TRBV7-6; D: TRBD2; size: few; CDR3: CASSQGTSSVNEQFF; DNA: TGTGCTAGCAGCCAGGGGACTAGCTCAGTCAATGAGCAGTTCTTC
J: TRBJ1-1; V: TRBV7-6; D: .; size: many; CDR3: CASSSHRSATEAFF; DNA: TGTGCCAGCAGCAGTCACAGGTCTGCCACTGAAGCTTTCTTT
J: TRBJ2-3; V: TRBV7-3; D: TRBD2; size: .; CDR3: CASSPSRLAVFTDTQYF; DNA: TGTGCCAGCAGCCCCTCCCGACTAGCGGTCTTCACAGATACGCAGTATTTT
J: TRBJ2-7; V: TRBV7-2; D: .; size: many; CDR3: CASSFYRGLLSYEQYF; DNA: TGTGCCAGCAGCTTTTATAGGGGCTTACTCTCCTACGAGCAGTACTTC
J: TRBJ2-2; V: TRBV6-5; D: TRBD1; size: few; CDR3: CASSLGQGIYSGELFF; DNA: TGTGCCAGCAGCTTGGGACAGGGGATATACAGCGGGGAGCTGTTTTTT
J: TRBJ2-3; V: TRBV5-1; D: TRBD2; size: few; CDR3: CASSRTSGRRRTDTQYF; DNA: TGCGCCAGCAGCCGGACTAGCGGGAGGCGCCGCACAGATACGCAGTATTTT
J: TRBJ2-7; V: TRBV11-1; D: .; size: .; CDR3: CASSFSIGDEQYF; DNA: TGTGCCAGCAGCTTCAGCATCGGGGACGAGCAGTACTTC
J: TRBJ2-3; V: TRBV2; D: TRBD1; size: .; CDR3: CASRLRQGVSTDTQYF; DNA: TGTGCCAGCCGCCTTCGACAGGGGGTTAGCACAGATACGCAGTATTTT
J: TRBJ2-2; V: TRBV5-4; D: .; size: many; CDR3: CASSLGGDTTGELFF; DNA: TGTGCCAGCAGCCTGGGGGGTGACACCACCGGGGAGCTGTTTTTT
J: TRBJ1-2; V: TRBV6-5; D: TRBD1; size: few; CDR3: CASRATTGPRGYTF; DNA: TGTGCCAGCAGAGCCACGACAGGGCCTCGGGGCTACACCTTC
J: TRBJ1-2; V: TRBV4-2; D: .; size: many; CDR3: CASSQETGQGYGYTF; DNA: TGTGCCAGCAGCCAGGAGACAGGACAAGGGTATGGCTACACCTTC